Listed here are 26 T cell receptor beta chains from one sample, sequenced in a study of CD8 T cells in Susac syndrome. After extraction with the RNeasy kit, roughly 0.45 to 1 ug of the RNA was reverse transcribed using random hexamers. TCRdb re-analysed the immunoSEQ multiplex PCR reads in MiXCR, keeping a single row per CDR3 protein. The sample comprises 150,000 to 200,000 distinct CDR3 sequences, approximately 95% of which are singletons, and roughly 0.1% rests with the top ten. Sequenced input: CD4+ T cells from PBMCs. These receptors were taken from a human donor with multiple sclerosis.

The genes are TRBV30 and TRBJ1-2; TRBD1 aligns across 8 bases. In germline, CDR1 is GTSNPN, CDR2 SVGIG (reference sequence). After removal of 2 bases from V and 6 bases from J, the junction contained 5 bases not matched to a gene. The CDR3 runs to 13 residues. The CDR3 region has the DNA TGTGCCTGGAGTCGGGACAGGCCGCATGGCTACACCTTC. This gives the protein CAWSRDRPHGYTF.

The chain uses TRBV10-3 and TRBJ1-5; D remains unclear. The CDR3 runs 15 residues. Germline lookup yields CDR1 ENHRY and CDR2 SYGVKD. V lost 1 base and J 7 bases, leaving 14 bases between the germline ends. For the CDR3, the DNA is TGTGCCATCAGTGAGTTCGGCTCTCCCGGGCAGCCCCAGCATTTT. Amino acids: CAISEFGSPGQPQHF.

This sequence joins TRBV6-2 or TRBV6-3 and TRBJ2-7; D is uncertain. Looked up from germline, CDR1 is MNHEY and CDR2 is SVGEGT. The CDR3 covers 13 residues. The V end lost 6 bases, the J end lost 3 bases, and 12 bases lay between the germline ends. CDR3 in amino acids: CASRNWYFYEQYF. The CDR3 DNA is TGTGCCAGCAGGAACTGGTACTTCTACGAGCAGTACTTC.

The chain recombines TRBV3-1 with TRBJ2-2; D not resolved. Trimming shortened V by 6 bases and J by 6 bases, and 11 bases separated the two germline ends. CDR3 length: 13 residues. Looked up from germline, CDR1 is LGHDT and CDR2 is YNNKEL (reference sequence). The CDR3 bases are TGTGCCAGCAGATCTCCGGCGGCCGGGGAGCTGTTTTTT. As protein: CASRSPAAGELFF. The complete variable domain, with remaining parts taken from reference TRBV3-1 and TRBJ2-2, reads DTAVSQTPKYLVTQMGNDKSIKCEQNLGHDTMYWYKQDSKKFLKIMFSYNNKELIINETVPNRFSPKSPDKAHLNLHINSLELGDSAVYFCASRSPAAGELFFGEGSRLTVL.

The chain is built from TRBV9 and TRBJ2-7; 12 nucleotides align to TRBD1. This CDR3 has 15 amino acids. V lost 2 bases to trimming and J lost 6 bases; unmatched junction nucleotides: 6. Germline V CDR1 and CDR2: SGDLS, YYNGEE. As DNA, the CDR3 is TGTGCCAGCAGCGTCGGCGGGACAGGGGGCTCCGAGCAGTACTTC. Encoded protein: CASSVGGTGGSEQYF.

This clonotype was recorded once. The CDR3 here is CASSYSTGSGNTIYF. CDR3 nucleotide sequence: TGTGCCAGCAGTTACTCGACAGGGAGCGGAAACACCATATATTTT. The chain has TRBV6-5 and TRBJ1-3; 7 bases line up with TRBD1. The germline gives CDR1 MNHEY, CDR2 SVGAGI. The CDR3 covers 15 residues. The junction had 3 bases not matched to a gene; V was cut back by 0 bases and J by 4 bases.

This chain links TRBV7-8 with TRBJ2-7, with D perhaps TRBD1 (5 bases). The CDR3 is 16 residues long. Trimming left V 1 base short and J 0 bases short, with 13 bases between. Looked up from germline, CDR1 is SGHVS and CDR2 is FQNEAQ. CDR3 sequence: CASSLGVPTVSYEQYF. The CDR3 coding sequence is TGTGCCAGCAGCTTAGGCGTCCCGACAGTCTCCTACGAGCAGTACTTC.

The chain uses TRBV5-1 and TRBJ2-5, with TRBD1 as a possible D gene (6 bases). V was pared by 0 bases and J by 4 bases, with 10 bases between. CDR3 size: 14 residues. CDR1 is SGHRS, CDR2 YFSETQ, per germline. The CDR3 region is CASSLEGVPETQYF. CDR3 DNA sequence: TGCGCCAGCAGCTTGGAGGGGGTCCCAGAGACCCAGTACTTC.

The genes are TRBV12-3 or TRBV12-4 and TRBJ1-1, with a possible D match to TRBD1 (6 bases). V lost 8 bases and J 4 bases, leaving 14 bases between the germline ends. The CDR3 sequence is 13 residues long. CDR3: CASVLQGTTEAFF. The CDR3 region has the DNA TGTGCCAGCGTTCTCCAGGGGACCACTGAAGCTTTCTTT.

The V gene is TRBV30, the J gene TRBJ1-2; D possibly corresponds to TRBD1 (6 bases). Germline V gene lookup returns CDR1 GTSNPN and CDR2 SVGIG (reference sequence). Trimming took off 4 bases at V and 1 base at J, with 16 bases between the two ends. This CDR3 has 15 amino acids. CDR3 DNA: TGTGCCTGGACCCCACGGGGGCAGCTTAACTATGGCTACACCTTC. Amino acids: CAWTPRGQLNYGYTF.

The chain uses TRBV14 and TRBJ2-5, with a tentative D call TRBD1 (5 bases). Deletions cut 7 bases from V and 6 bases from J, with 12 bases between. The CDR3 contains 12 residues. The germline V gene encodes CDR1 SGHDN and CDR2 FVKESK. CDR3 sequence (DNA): TGTGCCAGCAAGGGGATGAAGAAGACCCAGTACTTC. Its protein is CASKGMKKTQYF.

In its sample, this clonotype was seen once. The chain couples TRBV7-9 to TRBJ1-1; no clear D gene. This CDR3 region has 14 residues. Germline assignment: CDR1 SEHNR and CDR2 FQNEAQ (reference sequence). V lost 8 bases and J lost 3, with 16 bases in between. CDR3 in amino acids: CASRPPGRDTEAFF. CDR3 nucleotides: TGTGCCAGCCGCCCTCCTGGGAGGGACACTGAAGCTTTCTTT.

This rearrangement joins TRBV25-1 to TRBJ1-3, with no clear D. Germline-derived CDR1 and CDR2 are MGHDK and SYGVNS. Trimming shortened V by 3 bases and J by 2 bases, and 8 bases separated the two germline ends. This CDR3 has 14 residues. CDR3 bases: TGTGCCAGCAGTGAGTTCGGGACTGGAAACACCATATATTTT. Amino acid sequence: CASSEFGTGNTIYF.

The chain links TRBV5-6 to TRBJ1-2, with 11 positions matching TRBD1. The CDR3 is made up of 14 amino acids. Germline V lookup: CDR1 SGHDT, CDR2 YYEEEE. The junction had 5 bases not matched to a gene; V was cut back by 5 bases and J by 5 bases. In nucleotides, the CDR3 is TGTGCCAGCAGGTGGGACAGGGGGTATTATGGCTACACCTTC. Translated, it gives CASRWDRGYYGYTF. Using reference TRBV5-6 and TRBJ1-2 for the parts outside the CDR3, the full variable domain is DAGVTQSPTHLIKTRGQQVTLRCSPKSGHDTVSWYQQALGQGPQFIFQYYEEEERQRGNFPDRFSGHQFPNYSSELNVNALLLGDSALYLCASRWDRGYYGYTFGSGTRLTVV.

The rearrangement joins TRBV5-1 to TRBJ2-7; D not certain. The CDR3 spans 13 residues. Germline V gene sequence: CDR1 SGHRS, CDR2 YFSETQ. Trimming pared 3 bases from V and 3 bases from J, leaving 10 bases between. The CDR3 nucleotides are TGCGCCAGCAGCTCAACTTCTCTCTACGAGCAGTACTTC. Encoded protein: CASSSTSLYEQYF.

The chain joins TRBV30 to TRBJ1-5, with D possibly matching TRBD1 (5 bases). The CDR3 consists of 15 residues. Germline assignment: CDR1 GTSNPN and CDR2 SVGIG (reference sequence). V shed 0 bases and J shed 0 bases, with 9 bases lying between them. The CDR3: CAWSVGGTSNQPQHF. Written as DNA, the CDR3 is TGTGCCTGGAGTGTTGGGGGAACTAGCAATCAGCCCCAGCATTTT.

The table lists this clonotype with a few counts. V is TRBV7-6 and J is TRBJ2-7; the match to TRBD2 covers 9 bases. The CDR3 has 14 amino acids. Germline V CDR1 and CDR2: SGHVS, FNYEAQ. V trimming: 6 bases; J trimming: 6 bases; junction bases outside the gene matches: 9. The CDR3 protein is CASSLEGTSSEQYF. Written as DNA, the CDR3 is TGTGCCAGCAGTCTCGAGGGGACTAGCAGCGAGCAGTACTTC. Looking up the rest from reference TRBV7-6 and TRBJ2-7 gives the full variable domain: GAGVSQSPRYKVTKRGQDVALRCDPISGHVSLYWYRQALGQGPEFLTYFNYEAQQDKSGLPNDRFSAERPEGSISTLTIQRTEQRDSAMYRCASSLEGTSSEQYFGPGTRLTVT.

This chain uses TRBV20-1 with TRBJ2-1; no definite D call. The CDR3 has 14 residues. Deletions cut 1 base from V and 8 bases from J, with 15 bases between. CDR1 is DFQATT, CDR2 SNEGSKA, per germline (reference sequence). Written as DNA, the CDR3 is TGCAGTGCTAGAGGGACCCCCCCACCCGATGAGCAGTTCTTC. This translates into CSARGTPPPDEQFF.

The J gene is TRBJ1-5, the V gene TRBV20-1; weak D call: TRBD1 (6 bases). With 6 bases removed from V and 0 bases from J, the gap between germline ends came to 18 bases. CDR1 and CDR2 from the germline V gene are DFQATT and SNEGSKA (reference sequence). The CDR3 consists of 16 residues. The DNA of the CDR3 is TGCAGTGCAAACGGTGGACAGTTTTATAGCAATCAGCCCCAGCATTTT. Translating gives CSANGGQFYSNQPQHF.

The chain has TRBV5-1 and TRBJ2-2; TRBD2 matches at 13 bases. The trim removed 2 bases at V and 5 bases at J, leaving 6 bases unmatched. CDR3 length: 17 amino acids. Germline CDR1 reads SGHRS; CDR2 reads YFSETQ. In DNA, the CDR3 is TGCGCCAGCAGCTTAACTAGCGGGAGGGCTTCAACCGGGGAGCTGTTTTTT. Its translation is CASSLTSGRASTGELFF.

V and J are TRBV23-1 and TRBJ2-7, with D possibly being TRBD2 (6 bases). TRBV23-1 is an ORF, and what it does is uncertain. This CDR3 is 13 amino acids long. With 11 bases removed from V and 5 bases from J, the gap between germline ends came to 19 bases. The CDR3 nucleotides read TGCGCCGGAACACACGGGGGTCTCCACGAGCAGTACTTC. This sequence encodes CAGTHGGLHEQYF.

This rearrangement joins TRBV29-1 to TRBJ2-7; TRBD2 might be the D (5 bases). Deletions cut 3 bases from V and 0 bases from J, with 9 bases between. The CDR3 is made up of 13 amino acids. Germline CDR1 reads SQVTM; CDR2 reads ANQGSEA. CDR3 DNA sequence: TGCAGCGTTGAGACGGGAAGCTCCTACGAGCAGTACTTC. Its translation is CSVETGSSYEQYF.

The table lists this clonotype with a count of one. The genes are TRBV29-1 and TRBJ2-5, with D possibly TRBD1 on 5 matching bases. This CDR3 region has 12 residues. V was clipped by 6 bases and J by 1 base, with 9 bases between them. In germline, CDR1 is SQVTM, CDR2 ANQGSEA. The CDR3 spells CSVLGLQETQYF. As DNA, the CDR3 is TGCAGCGTACTGGGGCTCCAAGAGACCCAGTACTTC.

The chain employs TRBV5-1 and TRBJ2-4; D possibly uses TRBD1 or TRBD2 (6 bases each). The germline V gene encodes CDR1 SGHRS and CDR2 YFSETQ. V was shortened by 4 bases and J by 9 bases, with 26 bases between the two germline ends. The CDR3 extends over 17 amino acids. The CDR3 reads CASSTPDGTSQGGIQYF. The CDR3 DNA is TGCGCCAGCAGCACCCCGGACGGAACTAGCCAAGGGGGCATTCAGTACTTC.

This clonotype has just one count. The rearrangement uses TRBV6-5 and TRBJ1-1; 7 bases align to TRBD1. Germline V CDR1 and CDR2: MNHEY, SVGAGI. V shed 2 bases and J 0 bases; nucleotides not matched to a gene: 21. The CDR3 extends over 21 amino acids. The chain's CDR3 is CASSYPNRPGQRDSMNTEAFF. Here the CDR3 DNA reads TGTGCCAGCAGTTACCCAAATCGACCGGGACAGCGCGATTCGATGAACACTGAAGCTTTCTTT.

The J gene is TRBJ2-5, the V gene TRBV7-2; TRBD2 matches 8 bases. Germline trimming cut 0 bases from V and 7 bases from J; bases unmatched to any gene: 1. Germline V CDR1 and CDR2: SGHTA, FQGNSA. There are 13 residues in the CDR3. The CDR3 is CASSLAGGGTQYF. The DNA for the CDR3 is TGTGCCAGCAGCTTAGCCGGGGGGGGGACCCAGTACTTC.